Detailed here is one T cell receptor beta chain. This sample is part of a study of blood T cell repertoires in COVID-19. Across the whole study: Samples of COVID-19 (acute and convalescent) were obtained from the United States, Italy and Spain. The cDNA or gDNA used as material had been derived from T cells, B-cell-depleted T cells, or PBMCs.

The CDR3 is 14 amino acids. After removal of 7 bases from V and 6 bases from J, the junction contained 9 bases not matched to a gene. From germline, CDR1 is LNHDA and CDR2 SQIVND (reference sequence). Study processing details: It was from reference gene primer amplification that nucleated cell counts were estimated. Sequenced by immunoSEQ multiplex PCR; TCRdb stores in-frame clones only, minus some. V and J calls plus clone size are reproduced from that table; the DNA served to infer D and trimming. Here the sample spans fewer than 30,000 clones, approximately 87% being singletons. The rearrangement links TRBV19 to TRBJ1-2; 9 bases fit TRBD1. Sequences were obtained from peripheral blood. The receptor's source is a man between 65 and 80 years old with active COVID-19. Here the CDR3 DNA reads TGTGCCAGTACACGGACAGGGGAGGAGAATGGCTACACCTTC. Translation gives CASTRTGEENGYTF.